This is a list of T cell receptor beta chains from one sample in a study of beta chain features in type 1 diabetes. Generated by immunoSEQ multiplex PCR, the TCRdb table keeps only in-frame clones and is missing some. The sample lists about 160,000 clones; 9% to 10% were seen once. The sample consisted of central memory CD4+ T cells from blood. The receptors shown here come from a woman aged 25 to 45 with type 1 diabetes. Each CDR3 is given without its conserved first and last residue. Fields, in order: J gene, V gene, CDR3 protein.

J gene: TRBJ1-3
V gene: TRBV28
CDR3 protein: ASSLPGQGAVAGNTIY

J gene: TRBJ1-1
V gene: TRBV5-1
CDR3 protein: ASSLGTGGEAF

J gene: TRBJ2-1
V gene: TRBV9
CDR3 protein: ASSPRGFGVRNEQF

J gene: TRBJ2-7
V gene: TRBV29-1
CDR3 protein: SVERLAGTYEQY

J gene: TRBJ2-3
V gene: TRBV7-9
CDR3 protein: ASTISGVADTQY

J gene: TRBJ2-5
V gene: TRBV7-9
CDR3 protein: ASSEQVTQY

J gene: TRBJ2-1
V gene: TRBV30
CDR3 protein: AWSGLAGLMDEQF

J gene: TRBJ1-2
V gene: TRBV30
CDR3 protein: AWSATGYGYT

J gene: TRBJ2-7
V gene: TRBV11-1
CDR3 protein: ASSFNTLAGGEQY

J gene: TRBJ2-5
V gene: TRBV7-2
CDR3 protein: ASSPRTGRQETQY

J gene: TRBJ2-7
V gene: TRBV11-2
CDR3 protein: ASSFDRGRDEQY

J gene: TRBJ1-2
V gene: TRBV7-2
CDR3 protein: ASSLGLGHGYT

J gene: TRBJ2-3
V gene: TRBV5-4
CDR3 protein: ASTLLGTDTQY

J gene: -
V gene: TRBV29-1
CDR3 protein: SVQEREGYEQY

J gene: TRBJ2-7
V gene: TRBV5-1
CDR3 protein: ASSLVPSGRRYEQY

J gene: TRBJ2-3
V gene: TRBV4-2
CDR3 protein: ASSQDRGRDTQY

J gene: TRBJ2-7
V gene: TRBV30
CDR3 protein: ACGTGPFEQY

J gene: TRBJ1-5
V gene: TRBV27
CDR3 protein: ASSLRPTGNQPQH

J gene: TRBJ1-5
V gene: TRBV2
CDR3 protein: ASSIESNQPQH

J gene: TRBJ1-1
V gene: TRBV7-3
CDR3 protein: ASSLMSQGETF

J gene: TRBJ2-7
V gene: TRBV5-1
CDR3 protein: ASSLGAGGYEQY

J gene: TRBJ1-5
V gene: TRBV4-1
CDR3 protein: ASSQTGHINQPQH

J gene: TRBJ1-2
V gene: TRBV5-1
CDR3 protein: ASTGSASNYGYT

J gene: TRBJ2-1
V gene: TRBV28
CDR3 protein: ASSPPIPGGDEQF

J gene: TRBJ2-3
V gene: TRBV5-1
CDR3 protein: ASSFSGYTDTQY